This entry is about one T cell receptor (beta chain). The antigen is undetermined. These data belong to a study of CD8+ T cells in alopecia areata. Study-level results: Scalp data also include sequences from resident alphabeta T cells of normal skin. Whether baseline CD8+ expansion is linked to response remains uncertain, given a single nonresponder. During tofacitinib treatment, many expanded lesional clones remained in scalp and blood.

V dropped 4 bases and J dropped 7; count of bases not matched to a gene: 13. The V gene's germline CDR1 is SEHNR and CDR2 FQNEAQ (reference sequence). This CDR3 region has 16 residues. The authors extracted RNA and reverse transcribed it into cDNA as the sequencing template. The assay was immunoSEQ multiplex PCR, and TCRdb's table has in-frame clones only and misses some. The sample yields about 250,000 clones, roughly 60% seen once. Indicated treatment: oral pan-JAK inhibitor, 5-10 mg twice daily. This TCR was recovered from a human donor with alopecia areata. Sequences were derived from CD4+ T cells sorted from blood, sampled at week 52, from a patient treated with tofacitinib. This chain joins TRBV7-9 and TRBJ1-1; 9 positions match TRBD1. DNA for the CDR3: TGTGCCAGCAGCTCTTACAGGGGGCCGGTTTCGAATGAAGCTTTCTTT. Translating it yields CASSSYRGPVSNEAFF.